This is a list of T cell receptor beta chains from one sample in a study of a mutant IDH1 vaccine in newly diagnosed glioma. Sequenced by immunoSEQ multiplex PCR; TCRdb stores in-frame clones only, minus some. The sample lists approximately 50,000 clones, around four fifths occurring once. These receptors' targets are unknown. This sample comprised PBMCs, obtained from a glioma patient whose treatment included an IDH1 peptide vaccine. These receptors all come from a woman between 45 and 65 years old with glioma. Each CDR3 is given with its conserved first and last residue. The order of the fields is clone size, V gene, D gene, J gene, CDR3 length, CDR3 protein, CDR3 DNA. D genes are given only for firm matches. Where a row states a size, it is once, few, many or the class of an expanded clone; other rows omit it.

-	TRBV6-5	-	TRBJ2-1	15	CASSRTGAGYNEQFF	TGTGCCAGCAGTCGTACGGGGGCTGGTTACAATGAGCAGTTCTTC
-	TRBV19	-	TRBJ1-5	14	CASSKAGLHQPQHF	TGTGCCAGTAGTAAAGCAGGGCTCCATCAGCCCCAGCATTTT
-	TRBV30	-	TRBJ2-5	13	CAWSVDWREAQYF	TGTGCCTGGAGTGTAGACTGGCGTGAGGCCCAGTACTTC
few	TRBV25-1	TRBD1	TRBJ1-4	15	CASSETQGAREKLFF	TGTGCCAGCAGTGAGACACAGGGGGCTAGGGAAAAACTGTTTTTT
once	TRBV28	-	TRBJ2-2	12	CASTTTAGELFF	TGTGCCAGCACTACCACCGCCGGGGAGCTGTTTTTT
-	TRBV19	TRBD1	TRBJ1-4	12	CASSDRGEKLFF	TGTGCCAGTAGTGACAGGGGTGAAAAACTGTTTTTT
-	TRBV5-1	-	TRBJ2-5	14	CASRGPGRGETQYF	TGCGCCAGCAGGGGCCCCGGCAGGGGAGAGACCCAGTACTTC
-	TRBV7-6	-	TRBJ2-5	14	CASSPGARKETQYF	TGTGCCAGCAGCCCGGGGGCCCGCAAAGAGACCCAGTACTTC
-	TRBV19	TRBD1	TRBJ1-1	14	CASSMGTEATEAFF	TGTGCCAGTAGTATGGGGACAGAGGCCACTGAAGCTTTCTTT
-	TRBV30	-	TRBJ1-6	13	CAWSEGSNSPLHF	TGTGCCTGGAGTGAAGGCAGTAATTCACCCCTCCACTTT
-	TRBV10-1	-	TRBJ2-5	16	CASTPGLEVDQETQYF	TGCGCCAGCACCCCGGGCTTGGAGGTGGATCAAGAGACCCAGTACTTC
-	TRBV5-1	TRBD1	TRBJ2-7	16	CASSLSPGQGAYEQYF	TGCGCCAGCAGCTTGTCCCCGGGACAGGGAGCCTACGAGCAGTACTTC
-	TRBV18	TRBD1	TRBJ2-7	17	CASSPASPGQPTYEQYF	TGTGCCAGCTCACCAGCGAGCCCGGGACAGCCTACCTACGAGCAGTACTTC
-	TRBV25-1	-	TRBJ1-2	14	CASSEPGRIYGYTF	TGTGCCAGCAGTGAGCCGGGACGGATCTATGGCTACACCTTC
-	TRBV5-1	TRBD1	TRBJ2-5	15	CASSLATGVGETQYF	TGCGCCAGCAGCTTGGCGACAGGGGTCGGTGAGACCCAGTACTTC
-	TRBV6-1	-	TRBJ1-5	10	CASSEESQHF	TGTGCCAGCAGTGAAGAGTCCCAGCATTTT
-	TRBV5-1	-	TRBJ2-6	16	CASSLEGAGGANVLTF	TGCGCCAGCAGCTTGGAAGGGGCGGGTGGGGCCAACGTCCTGACTTTC
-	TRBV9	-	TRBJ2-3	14	CASSVSTVGDTQYF	TGTGCCAGCAGCGTAAGCACGGTGGGAGATACGCAGTATTTT
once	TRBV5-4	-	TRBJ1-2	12	CASRGGPDGYTF	TGTGCCAGCAGGGGGGGGCCCGATGGCTACACCTTC
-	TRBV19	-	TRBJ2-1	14	CASSITTADNEQFF	TGTGCCAGTAGTATAACGACCGCCGACAATGAGCAGTTCTTC
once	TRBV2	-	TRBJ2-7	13	CASSIPGTYEQYF	TGTGCCAGCAGTATCCCGGGGACGTACGAGCAGTACTTC
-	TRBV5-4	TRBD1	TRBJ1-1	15	CASSKTGGVSTEAFF	TGTGCCAGCAGCAAAACAGGGGGCGTAAGTACTGAAGCTTTCTTT
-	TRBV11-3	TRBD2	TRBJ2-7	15	CASSVLAGGLDEQYF	TGTGCCAGCAGCGTTCTAGCGGGGGGGTTGGACGAGCAGTACTTC
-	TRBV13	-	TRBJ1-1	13	CASSLRAGDEAFF	TGTGCCAGCAGCTTAAGGGCGGGGGATGAAGCTTTCTTT
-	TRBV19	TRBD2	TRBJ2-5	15	CASSNKRGGGETQYF	TGTGCCAGTAGTAATAAGCGGGGGGGCGGCGAGACCCAGTACTTC
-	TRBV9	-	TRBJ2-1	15	CASSVALGLYNEQFF	TGTGCCAGCAGCGTAGCTTTGGGGCTCTACAATGAGCAGTTCTTC
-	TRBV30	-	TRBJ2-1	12	CAWSSQDNEQFF	TGTGCCTGGAGTTCGCAGGACAATGAGCAGTTCTTC
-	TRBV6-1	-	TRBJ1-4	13	CASRIRTVEKLFF	TGTGCCAGCAGGATAAGGACAGTCGAAAAACTGTTTTTT
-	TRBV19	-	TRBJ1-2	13	CASSIPPSVGYTF	TGTGCCAGTAGTATTCCCCCATCTGTGGGCTACACCTTC
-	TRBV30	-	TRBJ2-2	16	CAWGLHRVINTGELFF	TGTGCCTGGGGTTTACACCGAGTTATTAACACCGGGGAGCTGTTTTTT
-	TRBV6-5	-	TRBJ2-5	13	CATSRGQQETQYF	TGTGCCACCTCCAGGGGCCAACAAGAGACCCAGTACTTC
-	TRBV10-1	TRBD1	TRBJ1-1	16	CASSNWTGADSSEAFF	TGCGCCAGCAGTAACTGGACAGGGGCCGATTCCAGTGAAGCTTTCTTT
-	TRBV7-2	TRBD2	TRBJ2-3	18	CASSLALFSGGSADTQYF	TGTGCCAGCAGCTTAGCGTTATTTAGCGGGGGGTCGGCAGATACGCAGTATTTT
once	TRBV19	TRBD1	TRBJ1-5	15	CASSIDFATGGFRHF	TGTGCCAGTAGTATTGATTTTGCGACAGGGGGCTTCCGGCATTTT
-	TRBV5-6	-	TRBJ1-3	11	CASSSGPTIYF	TGTGCCAGCAGCTCAGGACCCACCATATATTTT
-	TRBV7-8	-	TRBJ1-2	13	CASSLGHNYGYTF	TGTGCCAGCAGCTTAGGTCACAACTATGGCTACACCTTC
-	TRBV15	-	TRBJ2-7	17	CATSERVLASESYEQYF	TGTGCCACCAGCGAGAGGGTCCTGGCTAGCGAGTCCTACGAGCAGTACTTC
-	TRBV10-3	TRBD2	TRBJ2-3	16	CAISESGGGPTDTQYF	TGTGCCATCAGTGAGTCGGGCGGGGGGCCTACAGATACGCAGTATTTT
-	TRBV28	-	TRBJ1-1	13	CASTEAREAEAFF	TGTGCCAGCACCGAAGCTCGGGAGGCTGAAGCTTTCTTT
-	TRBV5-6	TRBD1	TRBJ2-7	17	CASSSWGTGTGDYEQYF	TGTGCCAGCAGCTCATGGGGTACCGGGACAGGAGACTACGAGCAGTACTTC
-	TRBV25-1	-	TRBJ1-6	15	CASSESAGYNSPLHF	TGTGCCAGCAGTGAATCGGCAGGTTATAATTCACCCCTCCACTTT
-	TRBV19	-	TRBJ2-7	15	CASSSGGGWGYEQYF	TGTGCCAGTAGTTCAGGCGGAGGATGGGGCTACGAGCAGTACTTC
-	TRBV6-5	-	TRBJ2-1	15	CASSTFDRKGNEQFF	TGTGCCAGCAGTACCTTCGACAGGAAGGGGAATGAGCAGTTCTTC
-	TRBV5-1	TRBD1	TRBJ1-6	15	CASSWGQGSTSPLHF	TGCGCCAGCAGCTGGGGACAGGGGAGCACTTCACCCCTCCACTTT
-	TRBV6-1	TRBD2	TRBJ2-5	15	CASSEHTSELETQYF	TGTGCCAGCAGTGAACATACTAGCGAGTTGGAGACCCAGTACTTC
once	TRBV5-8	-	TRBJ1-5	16	CASSLASSRNNQPQHF	TGTGCCAGCAGCTTGGCCTCTAGCAGGAACAATCAGCCCCAGCATTTT
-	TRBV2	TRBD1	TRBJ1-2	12	CASIGTVYGYTF	TGTGCCAGCATCGGGACAGTCTATGGCTACACCTTC
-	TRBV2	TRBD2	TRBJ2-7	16	CASSVGSGGAGFEQYF	TGTGCCAGCAGTGTGGGTAGCGGGGGGGCCGGATTCGAGCAGTACTTC
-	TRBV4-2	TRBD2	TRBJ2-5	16	CASSQGSGGGVETQYF	TGTGCCAGCAGCCAAGGAAGCGGGGGGGGCGTAGAGACCCAGTACTTC
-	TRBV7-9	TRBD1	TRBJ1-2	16	CASSGRPGQGSYGYTF	TGTGCCAGCAGCGGCCGCCCGGGACAGGGGTCCTATGGCTACACCTTC
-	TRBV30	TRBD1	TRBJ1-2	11	CASDRGGGYTF	TGTGCCTCCGACAGGGGGGGTGGCTACACCTTC